Listed below are T cell receptor beta chains from one sample, sequenced in a study of vaccination and CD4 T cells after COVID-19. Their specific antigens are unknown. Using its own MiXCR run on the PCR reads, TCRdb lists one record per CDR3 protein. Altogether some 15,000 distinct CDR3 sequences are present, 73% being singletons, with the ten largest covering approximately 11%. The sequenced sample was CD4+ T cells from blood, cultured in vitro. These receptors were collected from a human donor who had recovered from COVID-19. The CDR3 runs from the conserved cysteine through the conserved F or W. Fields, in order: CDR3 length, D gene, J gene, clone size, V gene, CDR3 DNA, CDR3 protein. The D gene is left open where the match is weak. Clone size is given for some rows only: seen once, a few or many times, or a class if the clone is expanded.

14	-	TRBJ2-5	-	TRBV7-9	TGTGCCAGCAGCTTGGGAGCTGGGCAAGAGACCCAGTACTTC	CASSLGAGQETQYF
14	TRBD2	TRBJ2-1	-	TRBV7-6	TGTGCCATCTCAAGACTAGCGGGCATCAATGAGCAGTTCTTC	CAISRLAGINEQFF
16	TRBD2	TRBJ2-1	few	TRBV20-1	TGCAGTGCTAACAATCACCAGCGGGGGCTTGTGGCTGAGCAGTTCTTC	CSANNHQRGLVAEQFF
15	-	TRBJ1-6	medium-sized	TRBV7-2	TGTGCCAGCAGCTTAGGGGCGGGGGTCAATTCACCCCTCCACTTT	CASSLGAGVNSPLHF
18	TRBD2	TRBJ2-1	-	TRBV4-3	TGCGCCAGCAGCTCCCATCTTCCGGGACTAGCGGGAGTCAATGAGCAGTTCTTC	CASSSHLPGLAGVNEQFF
18	TRBD1	TRBJ1-5	few	TRBV20-1	TGCAGTGCTAGAGATCTTGGACAGGGGGACTATAGCAATCAGCCCCAGCATTTT	CSARDLGQGDYSNQPQHF
13	-	TRBJ1-4	-	TRBV15	TGTGCCACCGCAAGGGCGACTAATGAAAAACTGTTTTTT	CATARATNEKLFF
11	-	TRBJ2-7	-	TRBV27	TGTGCCAGCAGTTTGGTAAACGAGCAGTACTTC	CASSLVNEQYF
17	TRBD2	TRBJ2-1	-	TRBV7-2	TGTGCCAGCAGCCCCAACTTACTAGCGGGAGGGTACAATGAGCAGTTCTTC	CASSPNLLAGGYNEQFF
21	TRBD2	TRBJ2-2	-	TRBV28	TGTGCCAGCAGCTCCCCCCTGCCGGGAGGGCCCCCCAGTTCGAACACCGGGGAGCTGTTTTTT	CASSSPLPGGPPSSNTGELFF
14	-	TRBJ1-5	-	TRBV27	TGTGCCAGCGCAGACGGAAGGGTCAATCAGCCCCAGCATTTT	CASADGRVNQPQHF
13	-	TRBJ1-1	once	TRBV28	TGTGCCAGCAGACCAAGGCCAAGCGCTGAAGCTTTCTTT	CASRPRPSAEAFF
16	TRBD1	TRBJ1-5	-	TRBV5-8	TGTGCCAGCAGCTTGGGGGACAGGGTAGGCAATCAGCCCCAGCATTTT	CASSLGDRVGNQPQHF
12	-	TRBJ1-5	-	TRBV6-2/TRBV6-3	TGTGCCAGCAGTCTCGAGAGGCAGCCCCAGCATTTT	CASSLERQPQHF
16	-	TRBJ1-6	medium-sized	TRBV7-2	TGTGCCAGCAGCTTAGCGTATGGGGTCCCGAATTCACCCCTCCACTTT	CASSLAYGVPNSPLHF
16	-	TRBJ1-5	few	TRBV21-1	TGTGCCAGCAGCAAAGTGACACGTCACCGCCGCCGGCCCCAGCATTTT	CASSKVTRHRRRPQHF
17	TRBD2	TRBJ2-1	-	TRBV5-1	TGCGCCAGCAGCTGGTCTAGCGGGAGCCCCTCCTACAATGAGCAGTTCTTC	CASSWSSGSPSYNEQFF
13	TRBD1	TRBJ1-2	few	TRBV20-1	TGCAGTGCTTCTCGACAGGGAAACTATGGCTACACCTTC	CSASRQGNYGYTF